This T cell receptor (beta chain) was retrieved from a study of identifying expanded T cells in peripheral blood. Points from the study as a whole: Approximately two-week clone count variance significantly increased as total template count grew. Differentially abundant clones: roughly 1.2 between replicates, about 15 at about two weeks, roughly 18 at four.

CDR1 is SNHLY and CDR2 is FYNNEI in the germline V gene. This CDR3 is 14 amino acids long. The ends were cut back, 2 bases at V and 2 bases at J, with 10 bases in the middle. Some clones are missing from TCRdb's copy, which holds only in-frame ones; the method was immunoSEQ multiplex PCR. This sample carries some 78,000 clones, more than 75% of them seen once, and the ten largest clones take 19%. As for this clone: Its antigen remains unidentified.

Material for sequencing was blood. The genes are TRBV2 and TRBJ2-7; D gene ambiguous. The receptor was derived from a person aged 18 to 75 in good health. CDR3 protein: CASSELGPPYEQYF. Here the CDR3 DNA reads TGTGCCAGCAGTGAACTCGGCCCTCCCTACGAGCAGTACTTC.